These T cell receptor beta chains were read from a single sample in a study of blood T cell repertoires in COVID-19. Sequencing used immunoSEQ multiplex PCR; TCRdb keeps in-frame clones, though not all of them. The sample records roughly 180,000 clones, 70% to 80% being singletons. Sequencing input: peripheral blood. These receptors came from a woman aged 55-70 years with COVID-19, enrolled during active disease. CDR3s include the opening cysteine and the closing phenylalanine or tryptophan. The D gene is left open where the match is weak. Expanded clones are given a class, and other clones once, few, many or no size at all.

DNA: TGTGCCAGCAGCTCTGGACAGCACCAAGAGACCCAGTACTTC
CDR3: CASSSGQHQETQYF
V: TRBV11-2
D: NA
J: TRBJ2-5
size: NA

DNA: TGTGCCAGCAGCTTAGCGGCCACCGAGACCCAGTACTTC
CDR3: CASSLAATETQYF
V: TRBV7-2
D: NA
J: TRBJ2-5
size: many

DNA: TGTGCAAGTCGCTTAGGGGCGCCGAATGCCGGCGTTTCCTACGAGCAGTACTTC
CDR3: CASRLGAPNAGVSYEQYF
V: TRBV12-2
D: NA
J: TRBJ2-7
size: few

DNA: TGTGCCAGCTCACCCTCCCGCTCTGGGGGCCAAGAAGCTTTCTTT
CDR3: CASSPSRSGGQEAFF
V: TRBV18
D: NA
J: TRBJ1-1
size: NA

DNA: TGTGCCACCTCGGGAGGTTCCTACGAGCAGTACTTC
CDR3: CATSGGSYEQYF
V: TRBV5-4
D: TRBD2
J: TRBJ2-7
size: NA

DNA: TGCGCCAGCAGTTCCGGGGATCCTGCACCCGGTGCTGAAGCTTTCTTT
CDR3: CASSSGDPAPGAEAFF
V: TRBV10-1
D: NA
J: TRBJ1-1
size: NA

DNA: TGTGCCAGCAGCTCAGGACAGAACACCGGGGAGCTGTTTTTT
CDR3: CASSSGQNTGELFF
V: TRBV7-8
D: NA
J: TRBJ2-2
size: few

DNA: TGTGCCACCAGGAGACAGGGGTCGGAGACCCAGTACTTC
CDR3: CATRRQGSETQYF
V: TRBV24-1
D: TRBD1
J: TRBJ2-5
size: NA

DNA: TGTGCCAGCAGTGAGAGGGGGCCGCCGGACTACGAGCAGTACTTC
CDR3: CASSERGPPDYEQYF
V: TRBV2
D: TRBD1
J: TRBJ2-7
size: NA

DNA: TGTGCCAGCAGCCAGGACAGGGGCCGTGGCTACACCTTC
CDR3: CASSQDRGRGYTF
V: TRBV7-9
D: TRBD1
J: TRBJ1-2
size: NA